This T cell receptor (beta chain) derives from a study of T cell responses to AZD1222 COVID-19 vaccine. Study-level points and caveats: Clonal diversity may have been underestimated in mostly white British donors. Nearly half of spike-specific TCRs reportedly target variant regions that are unmutated in the B.1.351 and B.1.1.7 variants.

Turning to this clone: The antigen remains unidentified.

Clones were read by immunoSEQ multiplex PCR, and TCRdb kept only the in-frame ones, dropping some. The sample records about 150,000 clones, around 90% being singletons. The germline CDR1 and CDR2 sequences are MNHEY and SVGAGI. This CDR3 spans 15 amino acids. With 6 bases removed from V and 0 bases from J, the gap between germline ends came to 12 bases. The chain recombines TRBV6-5 with TRBJ1-5; weak D call: TRBD1 (5 bases). The specimen comprised peripheral blood, sampled 28 days after the second AZD1222 dose. The source is an adult who received the AZD1222 COVID-19 vaccine. The CDR3 nucleotides are TGTGCCAGCAGATCGGGGCTACCTAGCAATCAGCCCCAGCATTTT. Amino acids: CASRSGLPSNQPQHF.